Sequencing of this T cell receptor beta chain was carried out in a study of lymphopenia after photon versus proton radiotherapy. Study-level results: Authors raise, but do not show, better survival with proton therapy.

Germline CDR1 and CDR2: SGHDT and YYEEEE. The trim removed 0 bases at V and 7 bases at J, leaving 9 bases unmatched. The CDR3 loop spans 15 amino acids. Details on this clone: Antigen specificity is unknown.

TCRdb's table, derived via immunoSEQ multiplex PCR, lists solely in-frame clones and lacks some. In the table there are tens of thousands of clones, roughly 83% of which are singletons. This material consisted of peripheral blood, taken from a patient treated with proton-based radiotherapy. The clonotype originates from a man in his 60s with pancreatic cancer. The V and J genes are TRBV5-6 and TRBJ2-7; 8 nucleotides align to TRBD2. The DNA for the CDR3 is TGTGCCAGCAGCTTGGCAACTGGCGGGGGGCGGGAGCAGTACTTC. The encoded protein is CASSLATGGGREQYF. The variable domain in full, completed from reference TRBV5-6 and TRBJ2-7, reads DAGVTQSPTHLIKTRGQQVTLRCSPKSGHDTVSWYQQALGQGPQFIFQYYEEEERQRGNFPDRFSGHQFPNYSSELNVNALLLGDSALYLCASSLATGGGREQYFGPGTRLTVT.